The 2 T cell receptor beta chains given below trace back to one sample, sequenced in a study of blood T cell repertoires in COVID-19. Method: immunoSEQ multiplex PCR; TCRdb's copy keeps in-frame clones and lacks some. Seen here are tens of thousands of clones, 75% to 90% observed once, and the top ten hold about 1.2%. Sequencing used peripheral blood. Receptors were obtained from a human donor in a cohort sampled during active COVID-19.

V and J are TRBV28 and TRBJ1-1, with 10 bases that match TRBD1. The CDR3 is made up of 16 amino acids. Germline assignment: CDR1 MDHEN and CDR2 SYDVKM. Trimming cost V 4 bases and J 1 base; bases outside gene matches: 6. CDR3 protein: CASSSGGQGTNTEAFF. CDR3 sequence (DNA): TGTGCCAGCAGTTCCGGGGGACAGGGGACGAACACTGAAGCTTTCTTT.

This clone was seen repeatedly, ten times or more. The rearrangement links TRBV24-1 to TRBJ2-3; 11 nucleotides agree with TRBD2. With V trimmed by 2 bases and J by 3 bases, 6 bases remained unmatched. This CDR3 has 17 amino acids. CDR1 KGHDR and CDR2 SFDVKD come from the germline V gene. The CDR3 reads CATSDWGTSGPTDTQYF. For the CDR3, the DNA is TGTGCCACCAGTGATTGGGGGACTAGCGGCCCTACAGATACGCAGTATTTT.